These T cell receptor beta chains were read from a single sample in a study of CD8 T cells in ankylosing spondylitis. TCRdb passed the 5' RACE reads through MiXCR, listing each CDR3 protein once. The table includes more than 650,000 distinct CDR3 sequences, 12% detected once. The specimen was blood, either unsorted or a sorted T cell fraction (not recorded which). The receptors were sampled from a male donor with ankylosing spondylitis. Both conserved end residues are part of each CDR3. Each record gives: D gene, V gene, clone size, J gene, CDR3 protein, CDR3 DNA. D genes are given only for firm matches. Only some rows state a clone size, as once, few, many or a class for expanded clones.

d_gene: -; v_gene: TRBV7-2; abundance: few; j_gene: TRBJ2-3; CDR3aa: CASSLQGILSTDTQYF; CDR3nt: TGTGCCAGCAGCTTACAGGGGATCCTCAGCACAGATACGCAGTATTTT
d_gene: -; v_gene: TRBV10-1; abundance: few; j_gene: TRBJ2-7; CDR3aa: CARGGTDTYEQYF; CDR3nt: TGCGCCAGGGGTGGGACGGACACCTACGAGCAGTACTTC
d_gene: -; v_gene: TRBV5-1; abundance: -; j_gene: TRBJ2-7; CDR3aa: CASSGGTVRDYEQYF; CDR3nt: TGCGCCAGCAGCGGGGGGACCGTGAGGGATTACGAGCAGTACTTC
d_gene: TRBD1; v_gene: TRBV29-1; abundance: -; j_gene: TRBJ2-3; CDR3aa: CSVEKGAVTDTQYF; CDR3nt: TGCAGCGTTGAGAAGGGGGCGGTTACAGATACGCAGTATTTT
d_gene: -; v_gene: TRBV30; abundance: few; j_gene: TRBJ2-7; CDR3aa: CAWRKAGRSYEQYF; CDR3nt: TGTGCCTGGAGAAAGGCAGGCCGCTCCTACGAGCAGTACTTC
d_gene: TRBD1; v_gene: TRBV7-3; abundance: many; j_gene: TRBJ2-7; CDR3aa: CASSRSGTGDYEQYF; CDR3nt: TGTGCCAGCAGCCGTTCCGGGACAGGGGATTACGAGCAGTACTTC
d_gene: TRBD2; v_gene: TRBV12-3/TRBV12-4; abundance: few; j_gene: TRBJ2-3; CDR3aa: CASRLGLAGSTDTQYF; CDR3nt: TGTGCCAGCAGACTAGGATTAGCGGGGAGCACAGATACGCAGTATTTT
d_gene: TRBD2; v_gene: TRBV2; abundance: many; j_gene: TRBJ2-7; CDR3aa: CASSGLADEQYF; CDR3nt: TGTGCCAGCAGTGGACTAGCGGATGAGCAGTACTTC
d_gene: -; v_gene: TRBV20-1; abundance: many; j_gene: TRBJ2-3; CDR3aa: CSARDARTDTQYF; CDR3nt: TGCAGTGCTAGAGATGCCCGCACAGATACGCAGTATTTT
d_gene: -; v_gene: TRBV25-1; abundance: few; j_gene: TRBJ2-7; CDR3aa: CASSVRSGRYEQYF; CDR3nt: TGTGCCAGCAGTGTCAGGTCAGGGCGATACGAGCAGTACTTC
d_gene: TRBD1; v_gene: TRBV20-1; abundance: many; j_gene: TRBJ2-3; CDR3aa: CSARDAGTGGADTQYF; CDR3nt: TGCAGTGCTAGAGATGCCGGGACAGGGGGCGCAGATACGCAGTATTTT
d_gene: -; v_gene: TRBV30; abundance: few; j_gene: TRBJ2-3; CDR3aa: CAWSNPENTDTQYF; CDR3nt: TGTGCCTGGAGTAACCCCGAAAATACAGATACGCAGTATTTT
d_gene: -; v_gene: TRBV28; abundance: -; j_gene: TRBJ1-2; CDR3aa: CASSFRQGTGYTF; CDR3nt: TGTGCCAGCAGTTTTAGGCAGGGGACCGGCTACACCTTC
d_gene: TRBD1; v_gene: TRBV6-1; abundance: many; j_gene: TRBJ1-4; CDR3aa: CASSDWTGNEKLFF; CDR3nt: TGTGCCAGCAGTGATTGGACAGGGAATGAAAAACTGTTTTTT
d_gene: -; v_gene: TRBV18; abundance: -; j_gene: TRBJ1-5; CDR3aa: CASSPMRFQPQHF; CDR3nt: TGTGCCAGCTCACCAATGCGATTCCAGCCCCAGCATTTT
d_gene: -; v_gene: TRBV5-1; abundance: many; j_gene: TRBJ2-7; CDR3aa: CASSLTGDAYEQYF; CDR3nt: TGCGCCAGCAGCTTAACGGGGGACGCCTACGAGCAGTACTTC
d_gene: -; v_gene: TRBV7-8; abundance: -; j_gene: TRBJ2-1; CDR3aa: CASSLSGAIYNEQFF; CDR3nt: TGTGCCAGCAGCTTATCGGGAGCCATATACAATGAGCAGTTCTTC
d_gene: -; v_gene: TRBV9; abundance: few; j_gene: TRBJ1-1; CDR3aa: CASSGSAWTDTEAFF; CDR3nt: TGTGCCAGCAGCGGCTCAGCTTGGACGGACACTGAAGCTTTCTTT
d_gene: TRBD2; v_gene: TRBV28; abundance: -; j_gene: TRBJ2-7; CDR3aa: CASSRSGRDYEQYF; CDR3nt: TGTGCCAGCAGCCGAAGCGGGAGGGACTACGAGCAGTACTTC
d_gene: TRBD1; v_gene: TRBV20-1; abundance: few; j_gene: TRBJ2-3; CDR3aa: CSASGRGLGTDTQYF; CDR3nt: TGCAGTGCTAGCGGAAGGGGGCTCGGCACAGATACGCAGTATTTT
d_gene: -; v_gene: TRBV7-9; abundance: -; j_gene: TRBJ1-2; CDR3aa: CASSFAEVIDYGYTF; CDR3nt: TGTGCCAGCAGCTTCGCAGAAGTAATCGACTATGGCTACACCTTC
d_gene: TRBD1; v_gene: TRBV6-1; abundance: -; j_gene: TRBJ1-2; CDR3aa: CAAAGGANYGYTF; CDR3nt: TGTGCCGCCGCAGGGGGCGCCAACTATGGCTACACCTTC
d_gene: TRBD1; v_gene: TRBV12-3/TRBV12-4; abundance: few; j_gene: TRBJ1-2; CDR3aa: CASRGTGDRYGYTF; CDR3nt: TGTGCCAGCAGGGGGACAGGGGATCGCTATGGCTACACCTTC
d_gene: -; v_gene: TRBV12-3/TRBV12-4; abundance: few; j_gene: TRBJ1-2; CDR3aa: CASSLGTLGGYTF; CDR3nt: TGTGCCAGCAGTTTAGGGACCTTGGGTGGCTACACCTTC
d_gene: -; v_gene: TRBV10-3; abundance: few; j_gene: TRBJ2-3; CDR3aa: CATLWDVSSTDTQYF; CDR3nt: TGTGCCACCCTCTGGGACGTCTCTAGCACAGATACGCAGTATTTT
d_gene: -; v_gene: TRBV5-1; abundance: few; j_gene: TRBJ1-1; CDR3aa: CASSLDRAMNTEAFF; CDR3nt: TGCGCCAGCAGCTTGGACAGGGCCATGAACACTGAAGCTTTCTTT
d_gene: -; v_gene: TRBV5-1; abundance: few; j_gene: TRBJ2-7; CDR3aa: CASSSLQGSGYEQYF; CDR3nt: TGCGCCAGCAGCTCCCTCCAGGGCAGCGGGTACGAGCAGTACTTC
d_gene: -; v_gene: TRBV5-6; abundance: few; j_gene: TRBJ1-1; CDR3aa: CASSRSPGAGTEAFF; CDR3nt: TGTGCCAGCAGCCGATCCCCAGGGGCAGGTACTGAAGCTTTCTTT
d_gene: -; v_gene: TRBV28; abundance: -; j_gene: TRBJ2-7; CDR3aa: CASSPPGLSYYEQYF; CDR3nt: TGTGCCAGCAGCCCTCCAGGACTGAGTTACTACGAGCAGTACTTC
d_gene: -; v_gene: TRBV20-1; abundance: -; j_gene: TRBJ1-1; CDR3aa: CSARDWGWGKNTEAFF; CDR3nt: TGCAGTGCTAGAGATTGGGGTTGGGGTAAAAACACTGAAGCTTTCTTT
d_gene: -; v_gene: TRBV4-3; abundance: -; j_gene: TRBJ1-2; CDR3aa: CASSFGVRLGVYGYTF; CDR3nt: TGCGCCAGCAGCTTTGGGGTCAGGTTAGGGGTTTATGGCTACACCTTC
d_gene: TRBD1; v_gene: TRBV7-8; abundance: many; j_gene: TRBJ2-2; CDR3aa: CASSLAPGQGSGELFF; CDR3nt: TGTGCCAGCAGCTTAGCGCCGGGACAGGGATCCGGGGAGCTGTTTTTT
d_gene: TRBD2; v_gene: TRBV5-1; abundance: few; j_gene: TRBJ2-3; CDR3aa: CASSIGLAGGYDTQYF; CDR3nt: TGCGCCAGCAGCATAGGACTAGCGGGAGGATACGATACGCAGTATTTT
d_gene: -; v_gene: TRBV20-1; abundance: few; j_gene: TRBJ2-5; CDR3aa: CSSRGTQYF; CDR3nt: TGCAGTTCCCGGGGGACCCAGTACTTC
d_gene: TRBD1; v_gene: TRBV20-1; abundance: few; j_gene: TRBJ1-2; CDR3aa: CSASGSDRVRNYYGYTF; CDR3nt: TGCAGTGCTAGCGGATCAGACAGGGTTAGGAACTACTATGGCTACACCTTC
d_gene: -; v_gene: TRBV15; abundance: -; j_gene: TRBJ2-2; CDR3aa: CATSRAGELFF; CDR3nt: TGTGCCACCAGCAGAGCCGGGGAGCTGTTTTTT
d_gene: TRBD1; v_gene: TRBV20-1; abundance: few; j_gene: TRBJ1-4; CDR3aa: CSARTGGGGEKLFF; CDR3nt: TGCAGTGCTAGGACAGGGGGCGGAGGTGAAAAACTGTTTTTT
d_gene: -; v_gene: TRBV12-3/TRBV12-4; abundance: few; j_gene: TRBJ2-6; CDR3aa: CASTKLEANVLTF; CDR3nt: TGTGCCAGCACTAAATTGGAGGCCAACGTCCTGACTTTC
d_gene: TRBD2; v_gene: TRBV11-2; abundance: few; j_gene: TRBJ2-6; CDR3aa: CASSFGTSGSSGANVLTF; CDR3nt: TGTGCCAGCAGCTTCGGGACTAGCGGGTCCTCTGGGGCCAACGTCCTGACTTTC
d_gene: -; v_gene: TRBV11-2; abundance: -; j_gene: TRBJ2-7; CDR3aa: CASSRTGANYEQYF; CDR3nt: TGTGCCAGCAGCCGGACGGGAGCAAACTACGAGCAGTACTTC
d_gene: TRBD1; v_gene: TRBV7-9; abundance: -; j_gene: TRBJ2-2; CDR3aa: CAADRSNTGELFF; CDR3nt: TGTGCCGCGGACAGGTCGAACACCGGGGAGCTGTTTTTT
d_gene: TRBD2; v_gene: TRBV29-1; abundance: many; j_gene: TRBJ2-1; CDR3aa: CITTQPSGSYNEQFF; CDR3nt: TGCATCACCACCCAACCCAGCGGGAGCTACAATGAGCAGTTCTTC
d_gene: -; v_gene: TRBV5-1; abundance: few; j_gene: TRBJ2-3; CDR3aa: CASSSLAGPDTQYF; CDR3nt: TGCGCCAGCAGCTCACTCGCGGGACCAGATACGCAGTATTTT
d_gene: TRBD1; v_gene: TRBV4-3; abundance: many; j_gene: TRBJ1-5; CDR3aa: CASSPRTGDQPQHF; CDR3nt: TGCGCCAGCAGCCCTCGGACAGGGGATCAGCCCCAGCATTTT
d_gene: -; v_gene: TRBV7-6; abundance: -; j_gene: TRBJ2-3; CDR3aa: CASSLRGRTDSGSSTDTQYF; CDR3nt: TGTGCCAGCAGCTTAAGAGGACGGACAGATAGCGGATCTAGCACAGATACGCAGTATTTT
d_gene: TRBD1; v_gene: TRBV30; abundance: -; j_gene: TRBJ1-3; CDR3aa: CAWSVQGSNTIYF; CDR3nt: TGTGCCTGGAGTGTACAGGGGAGTAACACCATATATTTT
d_gene: TRBD2; v_gene: TRBV20-1; abundance: -; j_gene: TRBJ2-3; CDR3aa: CSASGDGLAGKQTDTQYF; CDR3nt: TGCAGTGCCTCGGGGGATGGACTAGCGGGGAAGCAGACAGATACGCAGTATTTT
d_gene: -; v_gene: TRBV3-1; abundance: -; j_gene: TRBJ2-7; CDR3aa: CASRPSIYYEQYF; CDR3nt: TGTGCCAGTCGCCCATCCATCTACTACGAGCAGTACTTC
d_gene: -; v_gene: TRBV7-2; abundance: few; j_gene: TRBJ2-2; CDR3aa: CASSLTAVRGGELFF; CDR3nt: TGTGCCAGCAGCTTAACGGCTGTAAGGGGCGGGGAGCTGTTTTTT
d_gene: TRBD1; v_gene: TRBV7-2; abundance: few; j_gene: TRBJ1-2; CDR3aa: CAGEDRAYYGYTF; CDR3nt: TGTGCCGGGGAGGACAGGGCTTACTATGGCTACACCTTC
d_gene: -; v_gene: TRBV7-2; abundance: few; j_gene: TRBJ2-7; CDR3aa: CASSLASGAYYEQYF; CDR3nt: TGTGCCAGCAGCTTAGCTTCCGGGGCCTACTACGAGCAGTACTTC
d_gene: -; v_gene: TRBV20-1; abundance: few; j_gene: TRBJ2-5; CDR3aa: CSARDRRVGETQYF; CDR3nt: TGCAGTGCTAGGGACAGGAGGGTAGGAGAGACCCAGTACTTC
d_gene: TRBD1; v_gene: TRBV24-1; abundance: -; j_gene: TRBJ2-1; CDR3aa: CATSDPRQGSYNEQFF; CDR3nt: TGTGCCACCAGTGACCCACGACAGGGATCATACAATGAGCAGTTCTTC
d_gene: TRBD1; v_gene: TRBV20-1; abundance: -; j_gene: TRBJ2-5; CDR3aa: CSASSRGRETQYF; CDR3nt: TGCAGTGCTAGTAGCAGGGGGCGAGAGACCCAGTACTTC
d_gene: -; v_gene: TRBV11-2; abundance: -; j_gene: TRBJ2-1; CDR3aa: CASSRRQLYNEQFF; CDR3nt: TGTGCCAGCAGCCGTCGTCAACTGTACAATGAGCAGTTCTTC
d_gene: TRBD1; v_gene: TRBV15; abundance: many; j_gene: TRBJ1-1; CDR3aa: CATSRQGAQIMNTEAFF; CDR3nt: TGTGCCACCAGCAGACAGGGGGCCCAAATCATGAACACTGAAGCTTTCTTT
d_gene: -; v_gene: TRBV19; abundance: few; j_gene: TRBJ2-7; CDR3aa: CASPQRRIYSYEQYF; CDR3nt: TGTGCCAGTCCCCAGAGGCGAATATACTCCTACGAGCAGTACTTC